This TCR beta chain was retrieved from a study of tumor-infiltrating lymphocytes in primary liver carcinoma. Unsorted whole blood yielded the blood RNA, and germline DNA was also extracted. Study-level results: Tumors had a significantly higher top-250-clone fraction than blood (p = 0.039). Unsorted bulk processing meant the study did not compare CD4+ and CD8+ repertoires.

As regards this clonotype: Its matching antigen is unknown. A junction end diverges from the germline sequence, so it may reflect a read error.

This CDR3 is built from 14 residues. TCR beta cDNA was prepared out of roughly 0.5 ug total RNA by means of a constant-region primer. Three nested multiplex PCR rounds, a slightly modified ARM-PCR method, built the TCR beta libraries. Primers for the first two PCR rounds were TRBV1-TRBV30 forward primers and a C-beta reverse primer (roughly 10 cycles per round). TCRdb ran MiXCR on the multiplex PCR reads and lists one entry per CDR3 protein. The top ten clones hold roughly 9% of a sample with about 320,000 distinct CDR3 sequences, around three fifths of them seen once. The sample taken for sequencing was peripheral blood. This clonotype was sampled from a man aged 35-49 years with primary liver carcinoma and hepatitis B virus infection. The chain joins TRBV12-3 or TRBV12-4 to TRBJ1-2, with 7 bases lining up with TRBD1. The CDR3 DNA follows: TGTGCCAGCAGTTTAGGGGGGGACAGCTATGGCTGCACCTTC. Amino acids: CASSLGGDSYGCTF.